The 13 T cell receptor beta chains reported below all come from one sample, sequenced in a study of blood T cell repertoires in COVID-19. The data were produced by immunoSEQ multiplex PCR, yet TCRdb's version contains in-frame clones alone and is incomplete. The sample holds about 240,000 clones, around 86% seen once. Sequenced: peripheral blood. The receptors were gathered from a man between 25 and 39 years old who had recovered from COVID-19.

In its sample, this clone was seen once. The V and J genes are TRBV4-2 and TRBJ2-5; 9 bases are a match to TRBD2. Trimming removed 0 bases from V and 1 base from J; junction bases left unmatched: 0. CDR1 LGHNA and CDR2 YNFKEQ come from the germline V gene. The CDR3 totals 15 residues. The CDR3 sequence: CASSQETSGQETQYF. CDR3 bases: TGTGCCAGCAGCCAAGAGACTAGCGGCCAAGAGACCCAGTACTTC.

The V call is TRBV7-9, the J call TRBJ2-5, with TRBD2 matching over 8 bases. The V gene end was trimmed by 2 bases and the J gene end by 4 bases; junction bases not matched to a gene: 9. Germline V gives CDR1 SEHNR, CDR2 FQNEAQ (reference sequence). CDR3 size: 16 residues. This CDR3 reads CASSLNPLGLGETQYF. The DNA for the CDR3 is TGTGCCAGCAGCTTAAATCCCCTGGGACTAGGAGAGACCCAGTACTTC.

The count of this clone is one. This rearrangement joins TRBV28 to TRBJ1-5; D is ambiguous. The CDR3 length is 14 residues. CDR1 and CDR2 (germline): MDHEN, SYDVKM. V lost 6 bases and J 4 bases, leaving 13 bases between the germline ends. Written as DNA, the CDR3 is TGTGCCAGCAGACTTAGCCCCCCAAATCAGCCCCAGCATTTT. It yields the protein CASRLSPPNQPQHF.

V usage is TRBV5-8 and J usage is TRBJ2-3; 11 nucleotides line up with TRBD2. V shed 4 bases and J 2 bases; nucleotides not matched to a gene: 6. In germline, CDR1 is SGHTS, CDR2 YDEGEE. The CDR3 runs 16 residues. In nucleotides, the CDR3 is TGTGCCAGCAGCCGGGGACTAGCGGAGAACACAGATACGCAGTATTTT. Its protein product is CASSRGLAENTDTQYF.

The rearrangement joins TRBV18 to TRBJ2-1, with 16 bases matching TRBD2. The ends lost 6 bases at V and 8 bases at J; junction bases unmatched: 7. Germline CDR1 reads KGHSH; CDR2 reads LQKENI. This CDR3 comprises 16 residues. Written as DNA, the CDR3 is TGTGCCAGCTCGCCTCCGGGACTAGCGGGGGGGTATGAGCAGTTCTTC. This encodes CASSPPGLAGGYEQFF.

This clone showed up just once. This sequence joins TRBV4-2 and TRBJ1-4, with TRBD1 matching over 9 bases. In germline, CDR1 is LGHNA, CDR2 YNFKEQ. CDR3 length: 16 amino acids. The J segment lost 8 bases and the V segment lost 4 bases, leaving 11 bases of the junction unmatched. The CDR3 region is CASSRTVRTGAEKLFF. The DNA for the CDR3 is TGTGCCAGCAGCCGGACAGTAAGGACAGGGGCGGAAAAACTGTTTTTT.

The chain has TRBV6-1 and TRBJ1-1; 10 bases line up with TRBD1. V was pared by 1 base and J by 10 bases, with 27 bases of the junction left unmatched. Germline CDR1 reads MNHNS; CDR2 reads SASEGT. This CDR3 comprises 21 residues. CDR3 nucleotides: TGTGCCAGCAGTGAAGGCGGGACAGGGGTCTCCTATTCGAGCAGAGAAGGAGGAGCTTTCTTT. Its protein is CASSEGGTGVSYSSREGGAFF.

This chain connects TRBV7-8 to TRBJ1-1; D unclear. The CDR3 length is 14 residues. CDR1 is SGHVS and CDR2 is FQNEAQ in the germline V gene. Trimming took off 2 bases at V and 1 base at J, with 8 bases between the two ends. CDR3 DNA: TGTGCCAGCAGCTTAAATACACCGAACACTGAAGCTTTCTTT. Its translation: CASSLNTPNTEAFF.

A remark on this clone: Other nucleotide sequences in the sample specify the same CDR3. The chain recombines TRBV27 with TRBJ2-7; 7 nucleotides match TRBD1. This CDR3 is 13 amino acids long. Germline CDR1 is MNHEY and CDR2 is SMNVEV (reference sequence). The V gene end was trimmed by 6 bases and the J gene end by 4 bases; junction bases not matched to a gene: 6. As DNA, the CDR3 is TGTGCCAGCAGACGACAGGGAAGTTACGAGCAGTACTTC. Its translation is CASRRQGSYEQYF.

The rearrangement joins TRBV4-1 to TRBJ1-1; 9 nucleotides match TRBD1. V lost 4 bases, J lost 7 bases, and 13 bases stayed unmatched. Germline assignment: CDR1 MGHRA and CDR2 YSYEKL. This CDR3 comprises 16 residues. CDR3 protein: CASSRWLGQGQSEAFF. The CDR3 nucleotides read TGCGCCAGCAGCCGCTGGCTAGGACAGGGGCAAAGTGAAGCTTTCTTT.

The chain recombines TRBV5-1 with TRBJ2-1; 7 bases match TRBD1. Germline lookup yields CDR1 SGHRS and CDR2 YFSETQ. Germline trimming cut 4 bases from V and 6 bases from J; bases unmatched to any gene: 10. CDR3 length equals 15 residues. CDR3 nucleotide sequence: TGCGCCAGCAGCCCGGGACAGCAAAATTTCAATGAGCAGTTCTTC. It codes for CASSPGQQNFNEQFF.

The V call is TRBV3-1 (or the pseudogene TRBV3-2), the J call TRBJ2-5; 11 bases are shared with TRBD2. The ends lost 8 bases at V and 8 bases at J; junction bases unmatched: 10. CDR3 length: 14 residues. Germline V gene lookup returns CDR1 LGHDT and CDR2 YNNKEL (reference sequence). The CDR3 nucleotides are TGTGCCAGCCGCCCACTAGCGGGGGCCCTAACCCAGTACTTC. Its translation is CASRPLAGALTQYF.

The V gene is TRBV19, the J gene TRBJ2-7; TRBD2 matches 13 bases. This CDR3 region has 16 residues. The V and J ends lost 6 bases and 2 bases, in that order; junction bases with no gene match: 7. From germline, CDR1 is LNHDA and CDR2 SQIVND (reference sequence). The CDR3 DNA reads TGTGCCAGTAGACGACTAGCGGGGGGCGGAACCTACGAGCAGTACTTC. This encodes CASRRLAGGGTYEQYF.